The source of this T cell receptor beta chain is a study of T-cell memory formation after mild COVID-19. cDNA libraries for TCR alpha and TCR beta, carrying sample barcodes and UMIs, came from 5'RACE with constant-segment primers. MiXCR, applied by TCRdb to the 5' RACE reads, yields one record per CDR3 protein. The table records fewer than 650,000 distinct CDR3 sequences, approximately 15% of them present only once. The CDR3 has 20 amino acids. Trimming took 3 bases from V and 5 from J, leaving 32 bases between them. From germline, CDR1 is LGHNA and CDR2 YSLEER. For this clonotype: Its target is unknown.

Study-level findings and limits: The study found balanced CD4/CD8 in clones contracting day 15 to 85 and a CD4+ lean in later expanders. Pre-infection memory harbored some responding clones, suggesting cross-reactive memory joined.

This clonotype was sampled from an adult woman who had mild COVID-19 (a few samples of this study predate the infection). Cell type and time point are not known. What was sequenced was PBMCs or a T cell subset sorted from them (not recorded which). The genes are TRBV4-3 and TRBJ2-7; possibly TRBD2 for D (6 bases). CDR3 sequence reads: CASSHLHSRGLLARPDEQYF. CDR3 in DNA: TGCGCCAGCAGCCACCTTCACAGCCGAGGACTACTAGCACGGCCCGACGAGCAGTACTTC.